These 15 T cell receptor beta chains were sequenced from one sample in a study of blood T cell repertoires in COVID-19. Only in-frame clones appear in the TCRdb table, and some are missing; sequencing was by immunoSEQ multiplex PCR. The sample lists about 45,000 clones, 90% occurring once. Sequencing was done on a sample of peripheral blood. The source is a human donor in a cohort sampled during active COVID-19.

This chain connects TRBV11-3 to TRBJ2-2; D unresolved. The CDR3 contains 14 residues. With 4 bases removed from V and 3 bases from J, the gap between germline ends came to 9 bases. Germline V gene data show CDR1 as SGHNT and CDR2 as YENEEA. This CDR3 reads CASSSDSDTGELFF. The CDR3 DNA reads TGTGCCAGCAGCTCCGATTCGGACACCGGGGAGCTGTTTTTT.

The V gene is TRBV11-1, the J gene TRBJ2-3; D is possibly TRBD1 (5 bases). The V and J ends lost 1 base and 0 bases respectively, with 5 bases between them. From germline, CDR1 is SGHAT and CDR2 FQDESV (reference sequence). The CDR3 contains 14 residues. The CDR3: CASSLDRSTDTQYF. CDR3 in DNA: TGTGCCAGCAGCTTAGACAGGAGCACAGATACGCAGTATTTT.

This rearrangement joins TRBV29-1 to TRBJ1-5; D might be TRBD1 (5 bases). The CDR3 extends over 14 amino acids. V lost 0 bases, J lost 2 bases, and 8 bases lay in between. Germline loops: CDR1 SQVTM, CDR2 ANQGSEA. This CDR3 reads CSVEESGGNQPQHF. The CDR3 nucleotides read TGCAGCGTTGAAGAATCGGGGGGCAATCAGCCCCAGCATTTT.

The chain combines TRBV13 with TRBJ2-3; tentative D call: TRBD2 (6 bases). The CDR3 loop spans 17 amino acids. Germline CDR1 and CDR2: PRHDT and FYEKMQ (reference sequence). V lost 0 bases to trimming and J lost 1 base, with 14 bases between them. The CDR3 here is CASSLGLAMSGTDTQYF. The CDR3 DNA reads TGTGCCAGCAGCTTAGGACTAGCCATGTCGGGCACAGATACGCAGTATTTT.

Comment on this clone: Other nucleotide sequences from this sample produce the same CDR3. The rearrangement links TRBV2 to TRBJ2-2; D is undetermined. Germline assignment: CDR1 SNHLY and CDR2 FYNNEI. The CDR3 has 14 amino acids. Between the trimmed V and J ends, which lost 6 bases and 1 base, there was a span of 9 bases. The CDR3 nucleotides are TGTGCCAGCAGGCCCGACAAGAACACCGGGGAGCTGTTTTTT. Protein: CASRPDKNTGELFF. The entire variable domain, with the rest obtained from reference TRBV2 and TRBJ2-2, is as follows: EPEVTQTPSHQVTQMGQEVILRCVPISNHLYFYWYRQILGQKVEFLVSFYNNEISEKSEIFDDQFSVERPDGSNFTLKIRSTKLEDSAMYFCASRPDKNTGELFFGEGSRLTVL.

CDR3 protein: CASSLMYSEKQFF. The CDR3 DNA sequence: TGTGCCAGCAGCTTAATGTATTCCGAGAAGCAGTTCTTC. This rearrangement joins TRBV11-1 to TRBJ2-1, with D unclear. The CDR3 extends over 13 amino acids. The V and J ends lost 2 bases and 11 bases respectively, with 13 bases between them. Germline V CDR1 and CDR2: SGHAT, FQDESV (reference sequence).

The V and J genes are TRBV6-1 and TRBJ2-1, with TRBD2 matching over 10 bases. The CDR3 totals 16 residues. Germline CDR1 and CDR2: MNHNS and SASEGT. J gave up 9 bases and V 2 bases, and 10 bases lay outside the gene matches. The CDR3 loop is CASSEFGTSAVGEQFF. CDR3 nucleotide sequence: TGTGCCAGCAGTGAATTCGGGACTAGCGCGGTAGGTGAGCAGTTCTTC.

This chain uses TRBV5-8 with TRBJ1-1; a possible D gene is TRBD1 (6 bases). The CDR3 covers 15 residues. With 1 base removed from V and 1 base from J, the gap between germline ends came to 11 bases. Germline CDR1 SGHTS, CDR2 YDEGEE. CDR3 protein: CASSLSGAENTEAFF. The DNA of the CDR3 is TGTGCCAGCAGCTTGTCAGGGGCGGAGAACACTGAAGCTTTCTTT.

The CDR3, as DNA: TGTGCCATCAGTGAGTCCCGGGACACCGGGGAGCTGTTTTTT. As protein: CAISESRDTGELFF. The chain employs TRBV10-3 and TRBJ2-2; D remains ambiguous. Germline loops: CDR1 ENHRY, CDR2 SYGVKD. The germline V and J ends were trimmed by 0 bases and 3 bases, with 5 bases remaining between them. CDR3 length: 14 amino acids.

The V gene is TRBV28, the J gene TRBJ1-3, with D perhaps TRBD1 (5 bases). This CDR3 comprises 15 residues. Germline CDR1 and CDR2: MDHEN and SYDVKM. Trimming took off 3 bases at V and 0 bases at J, with 9 bases between the two ends. In DNA form, the CDR3 reads TGTGCCAGCAGTTTGCGGGGCAACTCTGGAAACACCATATATTTT. It translates to CASSLRGNSGNTIYF.

This rearrangement joins TRBV5-1 to TRBJ2-6; 8 bases are shared with TRBD1. The CDR3 contains 17 residues. The V segment lost 4 bases and the J segment 0 bases; nucleotides outside the gene matches: 6. Germline V lookup: CDR1 SGHRS, CDR2 YFSETQ. The DNA of the CDR3 is TGCGCCAGCAGCACGGACAGGGCGCGCTCTGGGGCCAACGTCCTGACTTTC. It specifies CASSTDRARSGANVLTF.

The sample holds one count of this clone. This chain uses TRBV19 with TRBJ1-6; D might be TRBD1 (6 bases). Trimming took off 5 bases at V and 9 bases at J, with 14 bases between the two ends. The CDR3 contains 14 residues. CDR1 is LNHDA and CDR2 is SQIVND in the germline V gene (reference sequence). CDR3 sequence (DNA): TGTGCCAGTAGTTTCCCAACAGGGAGTTCACCCCTCCACTTT. Protein: CASSFPTGSSPLHF.

The CDR3 sequence: CASSQEGTGTGQETQYF. CDR3 nucleotides: TGTGCCAGCAGCCAAGAGGGTACCGGGACAGGGCAGGAGACCCAGTACTTC. V and J are TRBV4-2 and TRBJ2-5; TRBD1 aligns across 9 bases. J lost 5 bases, V lost 0 bases, and 10 bases had no gene match. The CDR3 runs 17 residues. Germline loops: CDR1 LGHNA, CDR2 YNFKEQ.

The chain uses TRBV24-1 and TRBJ2-1; TRBD2 agrees at 10 bases. The germline gives CDR1 KGHDR, CDR2 SFDVKD. The CDR3 has 17 residues. J was trimmed by 7 bases and V by 3 bases; bases with no gene match: 11. CDR3 bases: TGTGCCACCAGTGATCCGCAGCGGGAGGGAGGACCGAATGAGCAGTTCTTC. This sequence encodes CATSDPQREGGPNEQFF.

The chain links TRBV4-1 to TRBJ1-6; D unresolved. This CDR3 is built from 12 residues. The V gene lost 1 base and the J gene lost 14 bases, with 9 bases spanning the gap. Per germline, CDR1 MGHRA and CDR2 YSYEKL. The CDR3 region is CASSQGPNTLHF. CDR3 coding DNA: TGCGCCAGCAGCCAAGGTCCAAACACCCTCCACTTT.